This entry is about one TCR beta chain. The validation cohort, a group of 100 to 150 subjects, included the donors and was separate from the approximately 680-subject first cohort. The sample is drawn from a study of cytomegalovirus exposure and HLA in healthy donors. The wider study: It was reported in a later analysis that the 90 to 150 validation repertoires used the same platform as the 550 to 800 first-cohort repertoires.

Germline V CDR1 and CDR2: SEHNR, FQNEAQ (reference sequence). The CDR3 loop spans 14 amino acids. V was clipped by 4 bases and J by 0 bases; unmatched bases: 3. This table comes from immunoSEQ multiplex PCR, and its TCRdb copy is limited to in-frame clones, with some not included. This sample carries around 130,000 clones, about 90% of them seen once, and the ten largest clones take 3% to 4%. The clonotype comes from a young man in good health and CMV-seronegative. Sequences were obtained from PBMCs. The chain couples TRBV7-9 to TRBJ2-7; TRBD1 matches at 7 bases. CDR3: CASSWGQPSYEQYF. The CDR3 bases are TGTGCCAGCAGCTGGGGACAGCCCTCCTACGAGCAGTACTTC.